The T cell receptor (beta chain) under discussion was sequenced for a study of T cell responses to AZD1222 COVID-19 vaccine. Method: immunoSEQ multiplex PCR; TCRdb's copy keeps in-frame clones and lacks some. The sample holds around 140,000 clones, roughly 88% seen once. CDR1 MDHEN and CDR2 SYDVKM come from the germline V gene. CDR3 length: 17 residues. The V end lost 3 bases, the J end lost 2 bases, and 18 bases lay between the germline ends. The J gene is TRBJ2-3, the V gene TRBV28; a possible D gene is TRBD2 (6 bases). The origin of this receptor is an adult who received the AZD1222 COVID-19 vaccine. The sample was peripheral blood, taken 28 days after the second AZD1222 dose. CDR3 amino acids: CASSLTPGLGHTDTQYF. CDR3 nucleotide sequence: TGTGCCAGCAGTTTGACCCCGGGACTCGGTCACACAGATACGCAGTATTTT.